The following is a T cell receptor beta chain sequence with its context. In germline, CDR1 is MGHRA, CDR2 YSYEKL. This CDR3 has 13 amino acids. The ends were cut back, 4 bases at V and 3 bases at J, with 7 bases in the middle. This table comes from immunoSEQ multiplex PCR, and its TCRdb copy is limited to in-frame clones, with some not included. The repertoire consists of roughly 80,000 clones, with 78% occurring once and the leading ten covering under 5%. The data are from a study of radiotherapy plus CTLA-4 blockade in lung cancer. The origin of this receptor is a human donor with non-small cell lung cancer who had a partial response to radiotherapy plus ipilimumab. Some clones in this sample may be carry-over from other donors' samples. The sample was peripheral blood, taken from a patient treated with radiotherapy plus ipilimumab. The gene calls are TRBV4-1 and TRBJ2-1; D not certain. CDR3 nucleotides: TGCGCCAGCAGCCGAGACCTCTACAATGAGCAGTTCTTC. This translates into CASSRDLYNEQFF.